This TCR beta chain emerged from a study of glioma-infiltrating T cells. Amplification of TCR alpha and beta CDR3 regions from RNA used iRepertoire nested multiplex PCR. Input was about 85-400 ng of tissue mRNA or PBMC total RNA. MiXCR, applied by TCRdb to the multiplex PCR reads, yields one record per CDR3 protein. The table has about 190,000 distinct CDR3 sequences, about 32% seen once. With 7 bases clipped from V and 4 bases from J, the junction kept 8 bases outside the gene matches. The CDR3 runs to 15 residues. The germline CDR1 and CDR2 sequences are SNHLY and FYNNEI. Points from the study as a whole: Tissue-blood divergence was below expectation in non-neoplastic patients, above in gliomas. CDR3 overlap between tissue and blood was very small.

This clonotype has ten or more counts. The antigen remains unidentified. This chain joins TRBV2 and TRBJ2-5; 11 bases fit TRBD2. The source material was glioma tissue, nonneoplastic brain tissue, or PBMCs (not recorded which). The clonotype was recovered from a human donor with low-grade glioma or glioblastoma, undergoing nonglioma brain surgery, or in good health (not recorded which). In DNA form, the CDR3 reads TGTGCCAGCACTCTGGGAACTAGCGGGAGAGAGACCCAGTACTTC. Residues: CASTLGTSGRETQYF. Supplemented by reference TRBV2 and TRBJ2-5, the full variable domain reads EPEVTQTPSHQVTQMGQEVILRCVPISNHLYFYWYRQILGQKVEFLVSFYNNEISEKSEIFDDQFSVERPDGSNFTLKIRSTKLEDSAMYFCASTLGTSGRETQYFGPGTRLLVL.